Listed here are 25 T cell receptor beta chains from one sample, sequenced in a study of response to subunit inactivated influenza vaccine. MiXCR, run by TCRdb on the RT-PCR reads, gives a single entry per CDR3 protein. The sample has some 850,000 distinct CDR3 sequences; 15% to 20% are singletons. The sequencing used PBMCs from blood, collected more than 4 days after vaccination. The receptors come from a man aged 50 to 60 who received an inactivated influenza vaccine.

CDR3 nucleotides: TGTGCCAGCAAACCGATTGGGACAGGGGGCGGTCAGCCCCAGCATTTT. Protein sequence: CASKPIGTGGGQPQHF. The V and J genes are TRBV6-1 and TRBJ1-5; 12 bases align to TRBD1. The CDR3 runs 16 residues. The ends lost 7 bases at V and 6 bases at J; junction bases unmatched: 10. Germline values: CDR1 MNHNS, CDR2 SASEGT.

This chain connects TRBV6-6 to TRBJ1-1; TRBD1 is a possible D gene (6 bases). With 11 bases removed from V and 4 bases from J, the gap between germline ends came to 14 bases. The CDR3 runs to 12 residues. The germline gives CDR1 MNHNY, CDR2 SVGAGI (reference sequence). CDR3 bases: TGTGCCGGTGGGACATCCCGCACTGAAGCTTTCTTT. This gives the protein CAGGTSRTEAFF.

This clonotype was seen many times. The J gene is TRBJ2-1, the V gene TRBV7-6; TRBD2 might be the D (6 bases). This CDR3 is built from 16 residues. Germline-derived CDR1 and CDR2 are SGHVS and FNYEAQ. With 1 base removed from V and 4 bases from J, the gap between germline ends came to 14 bases. The CDR3 loop is CASSLGVASVYNEQFF. The CDR3 coding sequence is TGTGCCAGCAGCTTAGGGGTCGCTAGCGTATACAATGAGCAGTTCTTC.

This clonotype was seen a handful of times. The chain combines TRBV20-1 with TRBJ2-7; possibly TRBD2 for D (6 bases). Per germline, CDR1 DFQATT and CDR2 SNEGSKA (reference sequence). CDR3 length equals 15 residues. V was pared by 3 bases and J by 0 bases, with 15 bases between. This CDR3 reads CSARGGLSSSYEQYF. CDR3 nucleotides: TGCAGTGCTAGGGGGGGACTCTCAAGCTCCTACGAGCAGTACTTC.

The chain carries TRBV6-1 and TRBJ2-3; 7 bases match TRBD1. The ends lost 9 bases at V and 7 bases at J; junction bases unmatched: 13. The germline V gene encodes CDR1 MNHNS and CDR2 SASEGT. The CDR3 has 14 amino acids. CDR3 sequence (DNA): TGTGCCAGTTCAGGGGGACAGCGTGGGAATACGCAGTATTTT. Protein: CASSGGQRGNTQYF.

The J gene is TRBJ2-1, the V gene TRBV20-1; 8 bases map to TRBD1. This CDR3 is 16 amino acids long. In germline, CDR1 is DFQATT, CDR2 SNEGSKA (reference sequence). The V and J ends lost 3 bases and 0 bases, in that order; junction bases with no gene match: 7. This CDR3 is CSASGGQGSSYNEQFF. The CDR3 nucleotides are TGCAGTGCTAGTGGAGGACAGGGAAGCTCCTACAATGAGCAGTTCTTC.

The chain links TRBV9 to TRBJ1-1; weak D call: TRBD1 (5 bases). In germline, CDR1 is SGDLS, CDR2 YYNGEE. The CDR3 consists of 16 residues. Between the trimmed V and J ends, which lost 4 bases and 2 bases, there was a span of 18 bases. The CDR3 region has the DNA TGTGCCAGCAGCAACCGGGACGCAAGGAAAAACACTGAAGCTTTCTTT. This translates into CASSNRDARKNTEAFF. Full variable domain (missing parts from reference TRBV9 and TRBJ1-1): DSGVTQTPKHLITATGQRVTLRCSPRSGDLSVYWYQQSLDQGLQFLIQYYNGEERAKGNILERFSAQQFPDLHSELNLSSLELGDSALYFCASSNRDARKNTEAFFGQGTRLTVV.

This clonotype was counted a few times. This chain connects TRBV27 to TRBJ1-5; perhaps TRBD1 as D (5 bases). This CDR3 comprises 16 residues. With 2 bases removed from V and 3 bases from J, the gap between germline ends came to 14 bases. Germline V gene data show CDR1 as MNHEY and CDR2 as SMNVEV (reference sequence). CDR3 amino acids: CASSLSSGPFNQPQHF. CDR3 sequence (DNA): TGTGCCAGCAGTTTAAGTTCGGGACCCTTCAATCAGCCCCAGCATTTT.

The chain joins TRBV7-9 to TRBJ2-5; D remains unclear. The germline V gene encodes CDR1 SEHNR and CDR2 FQNEAQ (reference sequence). The CDR3 has 14 residues. Between the trimmed V and J ends, which lost 2 bases and 4 bases, there was a span of 11 bases. The CDR3 DNA sequence: TGTGCCAGCAGCTTAATCGCGTCCTTAGAGACCCAGTACTTC. This translates into CASSLIASLETQYF.

This clonotype has just a few counts. The chain has TRBV4-1 and TRBJ2-7, with 12 bases aligning to TRBD1. The junction had 3 bases not matched to a gene; V was cut back by 3 bases and J by 3 bases. From germline, CDR1 is MGHRA and CDR2 YSYEKL. The CDR3 has 15 amino acids. CDR3 residues: CASSHGTGGIYEQYF. Here the CDR3 DNA reads TGCGCCAGCAGCCATGGGACAGGGGGCATCTACGAGCAGTACTTC.

This chain joins TRBV4-3 and TRBJ1-3, with 7 positions matching TRBD1. Germline-derived CDR1 and CDR2 are LGHNA and YSLEER. J lost 0 bases, V lost 0 bases, and 11 bases had no gene match. The length of the CDR3 is 19 residues. The CDR3 sequence: CASSQDIVTGAFSGNTIYF. The CDR3, as DNA: TGCGCCAGCAGCCAAGATATCGTTACAGGGGCCTTCTCTGGAAACACCATATATTTT.

This clonotype was observed a single time. A single base separates this from a much larger clone, so it may be a read error. The J gene is TRBJ2-1, the V gene TRBV5-6; 12 bases match TRBD2. Looked up from germline, CDR1 is SGHDT and CDR2 is YYEEEE. The CDR3 consists of 15 residues. CDR3 DNA: TGTGCCAGCAGCTTGGGACTAGCGGGAGACAATGACCAGTTCTTC. Its protein product is CASSLGLAGDNDQFF.

This clonotype was seen ten or more times. V is TRBV20-1 and J is TRBJ1-1; 7 nucleotides agree with TRBD1. The length of the CDR3 is 15 residues. The V gene end was trimmed by 6 bases and the J gene end by 1 base; junction bases not matched to a gene: 11. Germline V CDR1 and CDR2: DFQATT, SNEGSKA (reference sequence). The CDR3 DNA follows: TGCAGTGCCCCTAGACAGGGCGCGACGAACACTGAAGCTTTCTTT. As protein: CSAPRQGATNTEAFF.

The chain recombines TRBV20-1 with TRBJ2-5; D unclear. V shed 2 bases and J shed 5 bases, with 6 bases lying between them. CDR1 and CDR2 (germline): DFQATT, SNEGSKA (reference sequence). This CDR3 is built from 11 residues. In nucleotides, the CDR3 is TGCAGTGCTAGACGCGACGAGACCCAGTACTTC. It specifies CSARRDETQYF.

This chain uses TRBV7-9 with TRBJ2-1, with D hard to call. Trimming cost V 5 bases and J 4 bases, with 6 bases left between them. Germline-derived CDR1 and CDR2 are SEHNR and FQNEAQ (reference sequence). The CDR3 is made up of 12 amino acids. CDR3 nucleotides: TGTGCCAGCAGCATACAATACAATGAGCAGTTCTTC. Translation: CASSIQYNEQFF.

This CDR3 is CASSLDRGDYTF. Written as DNA, the CDR3 is TGCGCCAGCAGCTTGGACAGGGGTGACTACACCTTC. V gene TRBV5-1 combines with J gene TRBJ1-2; 7 nucleotides match TRBD1. Germline assignment: CDR1 SGHRS and CDR2 YFSETQ. V gave up 0 bases and J gave up 10 bases; unmatched junction bases: 3. CDR3 length equals 12 residues.

The sample holds a few counts of this clonotype. This chain uses TRBV10-3 with TRBJ1-1, with 7 bases identical to TRBD1. This CDR3 comprises 15 residues. Germline values: CDR1 ENHRY, CDR2 SYGVKD. With V trimmed by 6 bases and J by 2 bases, 9 bases remained unmatched. Here the CDR3 reads CAISGQVLENTEAFF. CDR3 bases: TGTGCCATCAGCGGACAGGTTTTGGAAAACACTGAAGCTTTCTTT.

The rearrangement joins TRBV10-2 to TRBJ2-7; possible D gene TRBD2, 5 bases. V was trimmed by 4 bases and J by 2 bases, leaving 12 bases between them. Germline lookup yields CDR1 WSHSY and CDR2 SAAADI. The CDR3 is 14 amino acids. The CDR3 DNA reads as TGCGCCAGCAGTGCCTCGGGGTATCCCTACGAGCAGTACTTC. Translating it yields CASSASGYPYEQYF.

This clonotype appeared a few times. The V and J genes are TRBV7-9 and TRBJ2-1; 8 bases are shared with TRBD1. Germline-derived CDR1 and CDR2 are SEHNR and FQNEAQ (reference sequence). J gave up 4 bases and V 6 bases, and 8 bases lay outside the gene matches. CDR3 size: 15 residues. The CDR3 bases are TGTGCCAGCAGTCCCCCGGACAGGGCGTACAATGAGCAGTTCTTC. Translation: CASSPPDRAYNEQFF.

This clonotype was recorded many times. The rearrangement joins TRBV10-3 to TRBJ2-2, with 8 bases matching TRBD2. The CDR3 has 15 amino acids. Germline CDR1 ENHRY, CDR2 SYGVKD. With 10 bases clipped from V and 2 bases from J, the junction kept 9 bases outside the gene matches. In nucleotides, the CDR3 is TGTGCCACCGGGGGGGTTGGACTAAACACCGGGGAGCTGTTTTTT. It is translated as CATGGVGLNTGELFF.

The chain combines TRBV9 with TRBJ2-1, with 16 nucleotides matching TRBD2. CDR3 length: 18 amino acids. Germline trimming cut 7 bases from V and 4 bases from J; bases unmatched to any gene: 11. Germline V CDR1 and CDR2: SGDLS, YYNGEE. The CDR3 sequence is CASYPGTSGGAVYNEQFF. Here the CDR3 DNA reads TGTGCCAGCTATCCCGGGACTAGCGGGGGGGCAGTATACAATGAGCAGTTCTTC. Filled out from reference TRBV9 and TRBJ2-1, the complete variable domain reads DSGVTQTPKHLITATGQRVTLRCSPRSGDLSVYWYQQSLDQGLQFLIQYYNGEERAKGNILERFSAQQFPDLHSELNLSSLELGDSALYFCASYPGTSGGAVYNEQFFGPGTRLTVL.

This clonotype came up once. J is TRBJ2-3 and V is TRBV28; D is perhaps TRBD2 (5 bases). Germline-derived CDR1 and CDR2 are MDHEN and SYDVKM. Trimming cost V 4 bases and J 5 bases, with 13 bases left between them. This CDR3 is built from 14 residues. DNA of the CDR3: TGTGCCAGCAGTTCCGACGGACTTGTAGATACGCAGTATTTT. Residues: CASSSDGLVDTQYF. The variable domain in full, with the rest retrieved from reference TRBV28 and TRBJ2-3, is DVKVTQSSRYLVKRTGEKVFLECVQDMDHENMFWYRQDPGLGLRLIYFSYDVKMKEKGDIPEGYSVSREKKERFSLILESASTNQTSMYLCASSSDGLVDTQYFGPGTRLTVL.

This clonotype occurred many times. The chain uses TRBV20-1 and TRBJ2-4; D is perhaps TRBD2 (6 bases). Looked up from germline, CDR1 is DFQATT and CDR2 is SNEGSKA (reference sequence). V was cut by 3 bases and J by 10 bases, with 13 bases left in between. The CDR3 is 12 residues long. In DNA, the CDR3 is TGCAGTGCTAGTCCACGACTAGGGATTCAGTACTTC. It translates to CSASPRLGIQYF.

This clonotype was recorded at least ten times. The rearrangement joins TRBV29-1 to TRBJ2-7; possibly TRBD1 for D (5 bases). Germline CDR1 and CDR2: SQVTM and ANQGSEA. V was cut by 0 bases and J by 2 bases, with 14 bases left in between. The CDR3 runs to 15 residues. The CDR3 is CSVEDPADSTYEQYF. The DNA for the CDR3 is TGCAGCGTTGAAGATCCCGCCGACAGCACCTACGAGCAGTACTTC.

The chain combines TRBV5-1 with TRBJ2-3, with a possible D match to TRBD1 (7 bases). Trimming shortened V by 7 bases and J by 4 bases, and 19 bases separated the two germline ends. This CDR3 spans 15 amino acids. The germline V gene has CDR1 SGHRS and CDR2 YFSETQ. The CDR3 spells CASELGRQGADTQYF. As DNA, the CDR3 is TGCGCCAGCGAACTCGGGAGACAGGGTGCAGATACGCAGTATTTT.